This T cell receptor beta chain came from a study of blood T cell repertoires in COVID-19. Study at large: The United States, Italy and Spain were the sources of the acute and convalescent COVID-19 samples.

Per the germline V gene, CDR1 is KGHDR and CDR2 is SFDVKD. This CDR3 is 15 amino acids long. Trimming took 9 bases from V and 6 from J, leaving 20 bases between them. Original data processing: Reference gene primer amplification yielded estimated nucleated cell counts. Some clones are missing from TCRdb's copy, which holds only in-frame ones; the method was immunoSEQ multiplex PCR. The DNA gave D and trimming, while V, J and clone size come from that table. Among 99,000 or so clones, 85% to 90% were seen once, and the ten largest hold about 15%. This TCR was recovered from a man in his fifties or sixties with acute or convalescent COVID-19. The chain carries TRBV24-1 and TRBJ1-5; tentatively, D is TRBD1 (6 bases). Input material: peripheral blood. CDR3 loop: CATADYRVSGQPQHF. The CDR3 nucleotides read TGTGCCACCGCAGATTACAGGGTATCGGGTCAGCCCCAGCATTTT.